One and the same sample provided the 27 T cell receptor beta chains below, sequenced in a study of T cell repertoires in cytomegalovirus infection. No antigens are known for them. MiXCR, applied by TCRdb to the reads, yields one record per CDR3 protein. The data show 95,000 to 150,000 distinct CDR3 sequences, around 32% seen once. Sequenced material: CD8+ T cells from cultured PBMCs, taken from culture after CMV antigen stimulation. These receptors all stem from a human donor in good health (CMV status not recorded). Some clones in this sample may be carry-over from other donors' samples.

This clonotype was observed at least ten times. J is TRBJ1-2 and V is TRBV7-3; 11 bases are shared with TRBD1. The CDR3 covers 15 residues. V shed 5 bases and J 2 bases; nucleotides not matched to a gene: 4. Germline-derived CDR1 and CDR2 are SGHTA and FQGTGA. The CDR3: CASSRGQGANYGYTF. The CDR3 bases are TGTGCCAGCAGCCGTGGACAGGGGGCGAACTATGGCTACACCTTC.

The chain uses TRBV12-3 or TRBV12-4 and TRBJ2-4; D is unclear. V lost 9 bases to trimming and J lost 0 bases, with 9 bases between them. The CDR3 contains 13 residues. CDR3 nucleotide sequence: TGTGCCAGTTTAAGCGCAGCCAAAAACATTCAGTACTTC. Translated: CASLSAAKNIQYF.

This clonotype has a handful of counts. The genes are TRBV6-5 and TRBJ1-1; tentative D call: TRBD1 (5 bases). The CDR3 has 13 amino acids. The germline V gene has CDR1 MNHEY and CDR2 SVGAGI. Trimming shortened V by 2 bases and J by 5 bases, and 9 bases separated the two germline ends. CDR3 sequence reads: CASSYQGITEAFF. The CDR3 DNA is TGTGCCAGCAGTTACCAGGGTATAACTGAAGCTTTCTTT.

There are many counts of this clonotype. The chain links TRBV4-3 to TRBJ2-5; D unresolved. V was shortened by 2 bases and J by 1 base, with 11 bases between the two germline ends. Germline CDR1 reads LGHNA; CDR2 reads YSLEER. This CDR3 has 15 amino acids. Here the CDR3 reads CASSQTKGSQETQYF. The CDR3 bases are TGCGCCAGCAGCCAAACGAAAGGCTCCCAAGAGACCCAGTACTTC.

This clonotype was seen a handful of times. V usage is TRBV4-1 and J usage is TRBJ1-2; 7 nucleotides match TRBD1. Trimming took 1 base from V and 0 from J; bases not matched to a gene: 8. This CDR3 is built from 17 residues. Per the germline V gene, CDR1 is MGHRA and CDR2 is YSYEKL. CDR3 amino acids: CASSQGGPGQSNYGYTF. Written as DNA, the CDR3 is TGCGCCAGCAGCCAAGGGGGCCCGGGACAGTCTAACTATGGCTACACCTTC.

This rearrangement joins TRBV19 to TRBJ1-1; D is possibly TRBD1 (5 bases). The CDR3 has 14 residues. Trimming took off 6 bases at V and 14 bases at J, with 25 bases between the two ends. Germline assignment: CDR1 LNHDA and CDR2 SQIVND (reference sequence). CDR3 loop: CASSSRQPNTEEFF. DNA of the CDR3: TGTGCCAGTAGCTCCCGACAGCCGAACACTGAAGAGTTCTTT.

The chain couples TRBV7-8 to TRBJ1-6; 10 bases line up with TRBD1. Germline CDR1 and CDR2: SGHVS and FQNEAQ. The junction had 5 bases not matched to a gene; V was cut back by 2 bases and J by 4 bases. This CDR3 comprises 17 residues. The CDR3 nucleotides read TGTGCCAGCAGCTTAAAACCGGGACAGGGGTATAATTCACCCCTCCACTTT. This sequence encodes CASSLKPGQGYNSPLHF.

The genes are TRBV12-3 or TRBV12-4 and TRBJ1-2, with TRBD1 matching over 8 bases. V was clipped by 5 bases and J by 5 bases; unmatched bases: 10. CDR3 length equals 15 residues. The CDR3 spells CASSNPRGLLYGYTF. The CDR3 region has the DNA TGTGCCAGCAGTAACCCCAGGGGGCTCCTTTATGGCTACACCTTC.

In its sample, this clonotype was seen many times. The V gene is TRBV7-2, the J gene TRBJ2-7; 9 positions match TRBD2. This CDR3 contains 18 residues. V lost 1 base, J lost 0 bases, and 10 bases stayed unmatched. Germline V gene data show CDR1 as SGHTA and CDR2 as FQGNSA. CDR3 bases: TGTGCCAGCAGCTTAGGGGGTAGCGGGGGCCTCCTCTCCTACGAGCAGTACTTC. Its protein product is CASSLGGSGGLLSYEQYF.

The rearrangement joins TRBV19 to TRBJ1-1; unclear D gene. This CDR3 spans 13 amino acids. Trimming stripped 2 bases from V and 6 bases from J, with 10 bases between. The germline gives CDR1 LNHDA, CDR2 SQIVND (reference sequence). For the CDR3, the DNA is TGTGCCAGTAGTATATTCGGAATTGCTGAAGCTTTCTTT. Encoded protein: CASSIFGIAEAFF.

The CDR3 DNA is TGCAGCGTGAGACGGATTAACACTGAAGCTTTCTTT. It specifies CSVRRINTEAFF. The V and J genes are TRBV29-1 and TRBJ1-1; D call uncertain. The CDR3 is 12 residues long. The V gene's germline CDR1 is SQVTM and CDR2 ANQGSEA. Trimming left V 6 bases short and J 2 bases short, with 10 bases between. Combining the CDR3 with reference TRBV29-1 and TRBJ1-1 gives the whole variable domain SAVISQKPSRDICQRGTSLTIQCQVDSQVTMMFWYRQQPGQSLTLIATANQGSEATYESGFVIDKFPISRPNLTFSTLTVSNMSPEDSSIYLCSVRRINTEAFFGQGTRLTVV.

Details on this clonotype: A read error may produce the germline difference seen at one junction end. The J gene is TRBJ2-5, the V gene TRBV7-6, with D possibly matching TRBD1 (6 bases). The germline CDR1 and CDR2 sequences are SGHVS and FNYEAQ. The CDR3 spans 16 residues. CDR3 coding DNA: TGTGCTAGCAGCCACCCCGCGGCACAGGGCCAAGAGACCCAGTACTTC. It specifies CASSHPAAQGQETQYF.

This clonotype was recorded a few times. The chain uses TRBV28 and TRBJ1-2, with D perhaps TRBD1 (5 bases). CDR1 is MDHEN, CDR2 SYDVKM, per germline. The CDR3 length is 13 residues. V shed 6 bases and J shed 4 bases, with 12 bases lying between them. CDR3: CASSSGRVYGYTF. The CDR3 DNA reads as TGTGCCAGCAGCTCAGGGCGGGTCTATGGCTACACCTTC.

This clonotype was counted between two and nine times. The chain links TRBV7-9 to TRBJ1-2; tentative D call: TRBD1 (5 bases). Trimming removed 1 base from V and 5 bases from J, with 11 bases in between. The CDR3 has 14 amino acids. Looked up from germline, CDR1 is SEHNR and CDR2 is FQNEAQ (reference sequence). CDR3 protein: CASSLVDRLYGYTF. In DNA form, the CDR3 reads TGTGCCAGCAGCTTAGTTGACAGATTATATGGCTACACCTTC. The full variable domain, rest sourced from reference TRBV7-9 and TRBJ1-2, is DTGVSQNPRHKITKRGQNVTFRCDPISEHNRLYWYRQTLGQGPEFLTYFQNEAQLEKSRLLSDRFSAERPKGSFSTLEIQRTEQGDSAMYLCASSLVDRLYGYTFGSGTRLTVV.

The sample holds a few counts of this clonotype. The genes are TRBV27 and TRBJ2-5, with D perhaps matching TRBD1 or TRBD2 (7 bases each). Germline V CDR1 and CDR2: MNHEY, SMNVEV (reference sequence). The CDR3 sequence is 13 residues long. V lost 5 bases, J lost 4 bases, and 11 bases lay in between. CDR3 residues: CASSREGAETQYF. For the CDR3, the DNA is TGTGCCAGCAGTAGGGAGGGGGCAGAGACCCAGTACTTC.

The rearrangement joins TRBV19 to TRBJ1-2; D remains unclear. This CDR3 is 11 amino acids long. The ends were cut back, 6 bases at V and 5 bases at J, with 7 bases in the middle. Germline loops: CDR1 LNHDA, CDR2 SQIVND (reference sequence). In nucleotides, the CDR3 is TGTGCCAGTAGGAGCGGGTATGGCTACACCTTC. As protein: CASRSGYGYTF.

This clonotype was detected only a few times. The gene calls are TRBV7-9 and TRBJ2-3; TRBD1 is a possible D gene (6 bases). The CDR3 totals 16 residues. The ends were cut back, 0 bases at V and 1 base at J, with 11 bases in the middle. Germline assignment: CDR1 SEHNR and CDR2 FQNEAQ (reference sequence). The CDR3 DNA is TGTGCCAGCAGCTTAGCTGTGGACAGCCGCACAGATACGCAGTATTTT. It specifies CASSLAVDSRTDTQYF.

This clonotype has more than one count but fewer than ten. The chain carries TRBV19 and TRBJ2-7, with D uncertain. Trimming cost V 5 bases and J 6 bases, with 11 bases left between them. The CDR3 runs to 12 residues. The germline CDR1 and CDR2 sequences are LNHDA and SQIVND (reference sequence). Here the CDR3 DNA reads TGTGCCAGTAGTCTGTCCGGTGCCGAGCAGTACTTC. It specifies CASSLSGAEQYF.

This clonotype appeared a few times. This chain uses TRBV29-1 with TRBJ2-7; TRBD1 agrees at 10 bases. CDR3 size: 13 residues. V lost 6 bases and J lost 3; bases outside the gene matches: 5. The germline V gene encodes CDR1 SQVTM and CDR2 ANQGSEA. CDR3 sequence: CSVGTGVGYEQYF. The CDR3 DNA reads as TGCAGCGTCGGGACAGGGGTCGGCTACGAGCAGTACTTC.

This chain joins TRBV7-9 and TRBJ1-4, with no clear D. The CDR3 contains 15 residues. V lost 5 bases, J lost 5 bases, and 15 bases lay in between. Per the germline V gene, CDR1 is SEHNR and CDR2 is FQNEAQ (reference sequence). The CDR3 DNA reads TGTGCCAGCAGCCGGGCCGGGAAAATGAATGAAAAACTGTTTTTT. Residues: CASSRAGKMNEKLFF.

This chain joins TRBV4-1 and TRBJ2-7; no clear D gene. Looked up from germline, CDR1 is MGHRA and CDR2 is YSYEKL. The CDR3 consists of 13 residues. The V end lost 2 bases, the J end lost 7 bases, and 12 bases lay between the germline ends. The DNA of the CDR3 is TGCGCCAGCAGCCAACAAACCACGGCAGAGCAGTACTTC. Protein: CASSQQTTAEQYF.

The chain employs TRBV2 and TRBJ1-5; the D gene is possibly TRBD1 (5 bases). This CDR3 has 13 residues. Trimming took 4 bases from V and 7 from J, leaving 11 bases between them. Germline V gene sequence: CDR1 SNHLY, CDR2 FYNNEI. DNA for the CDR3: TGTGCCAGCAGTGTCGGGGGTATCCAGCCCCAGCATTTT. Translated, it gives CASSVGGIQPQHF.

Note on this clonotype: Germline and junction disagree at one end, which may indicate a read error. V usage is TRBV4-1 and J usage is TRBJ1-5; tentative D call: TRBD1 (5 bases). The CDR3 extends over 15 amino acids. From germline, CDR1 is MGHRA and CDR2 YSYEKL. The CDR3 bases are TGTGCCAGCAGCCAAGTGGGGGAACCCAATCAGCCCCAGCATTTT. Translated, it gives CASSQVGEPNQPQHF.

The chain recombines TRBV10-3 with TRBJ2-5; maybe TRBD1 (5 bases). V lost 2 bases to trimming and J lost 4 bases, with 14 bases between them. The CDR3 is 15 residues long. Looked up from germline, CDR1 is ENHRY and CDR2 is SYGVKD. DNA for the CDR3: TGTGCCATCAGTGAGGCCTCAGGGTATCGAGAGACCCAGTACTTC. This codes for CAISEASGYRETQYF.

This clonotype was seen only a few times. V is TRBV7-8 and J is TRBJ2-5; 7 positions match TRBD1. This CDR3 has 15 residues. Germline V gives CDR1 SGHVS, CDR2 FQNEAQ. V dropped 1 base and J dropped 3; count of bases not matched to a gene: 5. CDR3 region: CASSLEFGTEETQYF. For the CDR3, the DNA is TGTGCCAGCAGCTTAGAGTTCGGGACAGAAGAGACCCAGTACTTC.

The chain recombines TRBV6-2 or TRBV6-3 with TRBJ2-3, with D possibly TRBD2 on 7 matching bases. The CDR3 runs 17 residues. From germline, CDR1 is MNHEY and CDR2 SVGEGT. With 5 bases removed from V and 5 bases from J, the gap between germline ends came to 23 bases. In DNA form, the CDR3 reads TGTGCCAGCAGTGTCCCTTTCGGCGGGGGCCCCGAAGATACGCAGTATTTT. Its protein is CASSVPFGGGPEDTQYF.

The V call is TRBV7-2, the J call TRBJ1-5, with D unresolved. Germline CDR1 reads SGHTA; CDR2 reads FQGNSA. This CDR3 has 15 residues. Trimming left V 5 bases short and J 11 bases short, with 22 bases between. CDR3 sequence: CASSPQPGLTPAQHF. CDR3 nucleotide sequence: TGTGCCAGCAGCCCACAGCCCGGACTTACACCGGCCCAGCATTTT.